This T cell receptor (beta chain) was captured by sequencing in a study of T cell responses to AZD1222 COVID-19 vaccine. Profiling relied on immunoSEQ multiplex PCR, and the TCRdb table lists in-frame clones only, not all of them. Of about 150,000 clones in the sample, approximately 86% were seen once. This CDR3 contains 16 residues. J was trimmed by 2 bases and V by 0 bases; bases with no gene match: 5. Germline V lookup: CDR1 MNHEY, CDR2 SVGEGT. Overall study results and limits: Donors in the cohort were predominantly white British and more often female, and clonal diversity was possibly underestimated. Repertoires were obtained only post-peak T cell response.

For this clone: Its target is unknown.

The chain combines TRBV6-2 or TRBV6-3 with TRBJ2-7, with 9 bases lining up with TRBD2. This receptor was taken from an adult who had recovered from COVID-19. The sample in question was peripheral blood, obtained after recovery from COVID-19. CDR3 DNA sequence: TGTGCCAGCAGTTACTCGGGGACTAGCCGGGCCTACGAGCAGTACTTC. Residues: CASSYSGTSRAYEQYF.